These T cell receptor beta chains were read from a single sample in a study of CD8 T cells in Susac syndrome. TCRdb used MiXCR to reprocess the immunoSEQ multiplex PCR reads, holding one entry per CDR3 protein. The sample holds roughly 88,000 distinct CDR3 sequences, 90% to 97% seen once. Sequenced: CD8+ T cells from PBMCs. Receptors were obtained from a human donor with Susac syndrome. Each CDR3 is given with its conserved first and last residue. A D gene is named only where the DNA matches it firmly. The size field is filled for only some rows; it gives once, few, many or a size class.

size: -
D: -
V: TRBV5-1
length: 12
J: TRBJ1-6
DNA: TGCGCCAGCAGCCAAAGCCCCGCCACCCTCCACTTT
CDR3: CASSQSPATLHF

size: -
D: -
V: TRBV3-1
length: 14
J: TRBJ2-5
DNA: TGTGCCAGCACCGGGGAGTTAGCTAGCGAGACCCAGTACTTC
CDR3: CASTGELASETQYF

size: -
D: TRBD2
V: TRBV5-5
length: 13
J: TRBJ2-7
DNA: TGTGCCAGCAGCTTGGCCGCGGGGGTCGAGCAGTACTTC
CDR3: CASSLAAGVEQYF

size: -
D: -
V: TRBV27
length: 13
J: TRBJ1-5
DNA: TGTGCCAGCAGTTTAAGGGCACGGCAGCCCCAGCATTTT
CDR3: CASSLRARQPQHF

size: -
D: -
V: TRBV20-1
length: 13
J: TRBJ1-2
DNA: TGCAGTGCTTATCAGACCGAAAACTATGGCTACACCTTC
CDR3: CSAYQTENYGYTF

size: -
D: -
V: TRBV9
length: 15
J: TRBJ2-1
DNA: TGTGCCAGCAGCGGGCCGCGACCGTTCTACAATGAGCAGTTCTTC
CDR3: CASSGPRPFYNEQFF

size: -
D: TRBD2
V: TRBV4-1
length: 15
J: TRBJ2-5
DNA: TGCGCCAGCAGACCCGAGCGGGGGGACCAAGAGACCCAGTACTTC
CDR3: CASRPERGDQETQYF

size: -
D: -
V: TRBV20-1
length: 16
J: TRBJ2-1
DNA: TGCAGTGCTAGCCACCGTTCAGGCGGGATAATAAATGAGCAGTTCTTC
CDR3: CSASHRSGGIINEQFF

size: -
D: TRBD2
V: TRBV20-1
length: 15
J: TRBJ2-1
DNA: TGCAGTGCTAGGGGTAGCGGGGGTCTCTACAATGAGCAGTTCTTC
CDR3: CSARGSGGLYNEQFF

size: -
D: -
V: TRBV6-2/TRBV6-3
length: 14
J: TRBJ2-5
DNA: TGTGCCAGCAGCCCTATCCGGGACGAAGAGACCCAGTACTTC
CDR3: CASSPIRDEETQYF

size: -
D: -
V: TRBV13
length: 16
J: TRBJ1-2
DNA: TGTGCCAGCAGCTCCACCAGTGCGAAGAATAACTATGGCTACACCTTC
CDR3: CASSSTSAKNNYGYTF

size: once
D: -
V: TRBV7-3
length: 13
J: TRBJ2-5
DNA: TGTGCCAGCAGCATCGATACGGAAGAGACCCAGTACTTC
CDR3: CASSIDTEETQYF

size: -
D: -
V: TRBV4-3
length: 15
J: TRBJ2-5
DNA: TGCGCCAGCAGCCAAGAACGGGGGTTTCAAGAGACCCAGTACTTC
CDR3: CASSQERGFQETQYF

size: few
D: TRBD2
V: TRBV6-5
length: 13
J: TRBJ2-7
DNA: TGTGCCAGCAGTTACTCCGGGACTAAGGAGCAGTACTTC
CDR3: CASSYSGTKEQYF

size: -
D: -
V: TRBV7-3
length: 15
J: TRBJ1-1
DNA: TGTGCCAGCAGCCCGAACAGGGTTGAGGACACTGAAGCTTTCTTT
CDR3: CASSPNRVEDTEAFF

size: -
D: TRBD1
V: TRBV4-3
length: 14
J: TRBJ1-2
DNA: TGCGCCAGCAGCCAATGGACAGGGGACGATGGCTACACCTTC
CDR3: CASSQWTGDDGYTF

size: -
D: -
V: TRBV5-1
length: 14
J: TRBJ2-3
DNA: TGCGCCAGCAGCTTGGAGGACGAGACAGATACGCAGTATTTT
CDR3: CASSLEDETDTQYF

size: -
D: -
V: TRBV9
length: 15
J: TRBJ2-6
DNA: TGTGCCAGCAGCGGGGCCATCTCTGGGGCCAACGTCCTGACTTTC
CDR3: CASSGAISGANVLTF

size: -
D: TRBD2
V: TRBV6-1
length: 15
J: TRBJ2-3
DNA: TGTGCCAGCAGTACGCGGGAGTGGAGCACAGATACGCAGTATTTT
CDR3: CASSTREWSTDTQYF